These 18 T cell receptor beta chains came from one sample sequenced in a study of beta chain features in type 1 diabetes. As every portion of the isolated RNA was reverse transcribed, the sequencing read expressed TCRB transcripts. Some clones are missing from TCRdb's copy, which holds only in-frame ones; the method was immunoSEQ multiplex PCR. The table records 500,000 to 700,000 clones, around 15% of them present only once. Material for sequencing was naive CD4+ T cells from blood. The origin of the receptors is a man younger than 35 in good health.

Here the CDR3 reads CASSLSRAFSTDTQYF. CDR3 coding DNA: TGTGCCAGCAGCTTATCCCGAGCCTTTAGCACAGATACGCAGTATTTT. The genes are TRBV7-2 and TRBJ2-3, with D unclear. CDR1 SGHTA and CDR2 FQGNSA come from the germline V gene. Deletions cut 2 bases from V and 0 bases from J, with 12 bases between. This CDR3 spans 16 amino acids.

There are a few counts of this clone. CDR3 region: CASSLGLAGEADTQYF. The CDR3 DNA reads TGCGCCAGCAGCTTGGGACTAGCGGGAGAGGCAGATACGCAGTATTTT. The chain has TRBV5-1 and TRBJ2-3, with TRBD2 matching 12 bases. The germline V gene has CDR1 SGHRS and CDR2 YFSETQ. This CDR3 contains 16 residues. The ends lost 0 bases at V and 4 bases at J; junction bases unmatched: 3.

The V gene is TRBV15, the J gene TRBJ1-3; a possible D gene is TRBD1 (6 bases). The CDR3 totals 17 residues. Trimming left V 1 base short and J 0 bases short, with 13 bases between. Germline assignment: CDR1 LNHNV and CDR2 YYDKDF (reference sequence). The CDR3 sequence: CATSRVHRGVSGNTIYF. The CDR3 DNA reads TGTGCCACCAGCAGAGTCCATAGGGGGGTCTCTGGAAACACCATATATTTT.

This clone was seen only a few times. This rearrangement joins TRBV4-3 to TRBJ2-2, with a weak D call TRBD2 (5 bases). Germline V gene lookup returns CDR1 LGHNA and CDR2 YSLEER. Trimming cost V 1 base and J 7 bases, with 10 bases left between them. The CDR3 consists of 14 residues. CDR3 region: CASSQVSGVGELFF. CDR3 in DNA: TGCGCCAGCAGCCAAGTTTCCGGGGTCGGGGAGCTGTTTTTT.

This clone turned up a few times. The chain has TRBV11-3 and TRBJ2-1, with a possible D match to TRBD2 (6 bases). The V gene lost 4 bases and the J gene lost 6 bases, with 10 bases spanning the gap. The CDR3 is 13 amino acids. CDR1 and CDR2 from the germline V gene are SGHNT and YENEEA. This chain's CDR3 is CASSSTSLNEQFF. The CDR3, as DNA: TGTGCCAGCAGCTCGACTAGTCTCAATGAGCAGTTCTTC.

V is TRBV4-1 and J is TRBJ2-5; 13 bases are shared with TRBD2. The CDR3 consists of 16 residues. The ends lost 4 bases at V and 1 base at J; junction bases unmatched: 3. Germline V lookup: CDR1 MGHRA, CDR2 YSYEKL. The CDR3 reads CASSRTSGGLQETQYF. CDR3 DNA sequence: TGCGCCAGCAGCCGGACTAGCGGGGGACTCCAAGAGACCCAGTACTTC.

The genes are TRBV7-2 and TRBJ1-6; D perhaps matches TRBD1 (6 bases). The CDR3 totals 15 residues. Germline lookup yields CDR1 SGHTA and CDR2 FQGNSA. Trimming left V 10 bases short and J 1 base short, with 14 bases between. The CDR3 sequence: CATSGRGSYNSPLHF. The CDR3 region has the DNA TGTGCCACCTCCGGCAGGGGATCCTATAATTCACCCCTCCACTTT.

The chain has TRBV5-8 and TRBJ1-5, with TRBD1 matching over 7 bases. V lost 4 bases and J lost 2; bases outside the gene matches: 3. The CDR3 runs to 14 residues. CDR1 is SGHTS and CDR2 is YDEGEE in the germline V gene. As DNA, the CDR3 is TGTGCCAGCAGCACAGGGACAGGCAATCAGCCCCAGCATTTT. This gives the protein CASSTGTGNQPQHF.

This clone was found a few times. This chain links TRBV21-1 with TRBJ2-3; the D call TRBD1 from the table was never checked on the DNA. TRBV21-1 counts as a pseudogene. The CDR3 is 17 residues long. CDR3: CASSRGCRGAGPDTQYF. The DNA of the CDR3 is TGTGCCAGCAGCAGGGGCTGCAGGGGGGCAGGCCCAGATACGCAGTATTTT.

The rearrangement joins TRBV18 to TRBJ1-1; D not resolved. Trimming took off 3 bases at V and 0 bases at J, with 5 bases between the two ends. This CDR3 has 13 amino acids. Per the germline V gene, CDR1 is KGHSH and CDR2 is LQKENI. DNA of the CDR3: TGTGCCAGCTCACCGGTTATGAACACTGAAGCTTTCTTT. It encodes CASSPVMNTEAFF.

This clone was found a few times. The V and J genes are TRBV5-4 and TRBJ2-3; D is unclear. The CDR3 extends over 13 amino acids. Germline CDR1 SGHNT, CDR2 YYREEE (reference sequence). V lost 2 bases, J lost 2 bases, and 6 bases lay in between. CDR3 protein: CASSFGNTDTQYF. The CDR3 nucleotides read TGTGCCAGCAGCTTCGGAAACACAGATACGCAGTATTTT. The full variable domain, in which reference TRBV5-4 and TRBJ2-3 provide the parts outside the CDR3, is ETGVTQSPTHLIKTRGQQVTLRCSSQSGHNTVSWYQQALGQGPQFIFQYYREEENGRGNFPPRFSGLQFPNYSSELNVNALELDDSALYLCASSFGNTDTQYFGPGTRLTVL.

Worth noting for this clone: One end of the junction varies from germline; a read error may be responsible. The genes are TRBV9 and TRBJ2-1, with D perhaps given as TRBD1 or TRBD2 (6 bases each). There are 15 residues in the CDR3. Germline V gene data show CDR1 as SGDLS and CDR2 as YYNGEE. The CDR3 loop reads CASTVGGLKANEQFF. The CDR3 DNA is TGTGCCAGCACCGTAGGGGGACTCAAGGCCAATGAGCAGTTCTTC.

The CDR3 coding sequence is TGCGCCAGCAGCTTGGAGCTAGCGGGATCCTACAATGAGCAGTTCTTC. This gives the protein CASSLELAGSYNEQFF. This chain connects TRBV5-1 to TRBJ2-1, with TRBD2 matching over 9 bases. With 0 bases clipped from V and 1 base from J, the junction kept 2 bases outside the gene matches. The CDR3 consists of 16 residues. Germline V gene lookup returns CDR1 SGHRS and CDR2 YFSETQ.

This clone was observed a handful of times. CDR3 sequence (DNA): TGTGCCAGTAGTGGTATAACGCACTATGGCTACACCTTC. It specifies CASSGITHYGYTF. J is TRBJ1-2 and V is TRBV19; D gene unclear. Germline-derived CDR1 and CDR2 are LNHDA and SQIVND (reference sequence). The CDR3 is 13 residues long. V dropped 5 bases and J dropped 3 bases, with 10 bases sitting between them.

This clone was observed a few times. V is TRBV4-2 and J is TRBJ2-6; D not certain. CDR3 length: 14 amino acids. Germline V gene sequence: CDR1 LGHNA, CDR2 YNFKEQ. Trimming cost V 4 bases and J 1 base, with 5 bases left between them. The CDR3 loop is CASSPHSGANVLTF. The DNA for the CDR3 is TGTGCCAGCAGCCCCCATTCTGGGGCCAACGTCCTGACTTTC.

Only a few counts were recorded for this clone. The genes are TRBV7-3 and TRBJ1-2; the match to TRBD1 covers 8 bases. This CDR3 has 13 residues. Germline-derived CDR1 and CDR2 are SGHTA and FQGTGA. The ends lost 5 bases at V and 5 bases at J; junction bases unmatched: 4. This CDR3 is CASSQDRAYGYTF. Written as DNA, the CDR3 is TGTGCCAGCAGCCAGGACAGGGCTTATGGCTACACCTTC.

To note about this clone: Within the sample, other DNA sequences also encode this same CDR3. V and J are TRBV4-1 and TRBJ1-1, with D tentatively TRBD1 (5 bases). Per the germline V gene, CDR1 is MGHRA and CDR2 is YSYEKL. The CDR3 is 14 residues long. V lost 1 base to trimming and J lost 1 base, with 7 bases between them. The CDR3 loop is CASSQVTGNTEAFF. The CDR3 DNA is TGCGCCAGCAGCCAAGTCACAGGGAACACTGAAGCTTTCTTT.

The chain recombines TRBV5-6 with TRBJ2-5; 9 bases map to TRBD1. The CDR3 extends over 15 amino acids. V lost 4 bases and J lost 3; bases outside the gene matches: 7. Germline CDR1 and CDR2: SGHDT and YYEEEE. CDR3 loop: CASSLLGQGEETQYF. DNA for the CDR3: TGTGCCAGCAGCCTGTTGGGACAGGGTGAAGAGACCCAGTACTTC.